This record looks at one TCR beta chain sequence and its context. Its specific antigen is unknown. The record has no base qualities; no much larger clone is one base away. The TCR beta CDR3 regions were amplified from the RNA transcripts. The TCR CDR3 was subjected to a first round of RT-PCR using the HTBI primer set and the Qiagen OneStep RT-PCR kit. Libraries were constructed in a second round of multiplex PCR, after which size selection and purification were carried out. The libraries were sequenced on an Illumina HiSeq2000 using paired-end 100 bp reads. The authors' pipeline ran thus. SOAPnuke was used to process the raw data, with reads discarded if the reads contained adapters or uncalled bases, had a mean Phred below 15, or lacked an exact constant-primer or identifier match. COPE v1.2.5 was used to merge high-quality paired reads, and clonotypes were defined as unique nucleotide sequences. Clonotypes were aligned to IMGT TRBV, TRBD and TRBJ reference segments using MiTCR v1.1. The analysis included only V-J combinations with a frequency above 0.0001, which together covered 99% to 99.2% of the repertoires. The TCS score was defined as the ratio of F50 (clonal expansion) to E x V (chaos), calculated using BLOSUM62-based TCRdist between CDR3 peptides within each V-J. Welch's t-statistics and random forest reduced some 510 V-J features to under 15, which were used in a naive Bayes classifier (R e1071). The public reads were reprocessed in TCRdb via fastp at Q25 and MiXCR, keeping in-frame beta chains. Records with the same CDR3 protein are collapsed into one entry carrying the most frequent genes and DNA. The V and J calls shown here were made by TCRdb, not taken from the authors' results. Recorded for this sample are 600,000 or so distinct CDR3 sequences; 46% of them occurred a single time. The top ten clones comprise just over 8% of the sample.

Stable Graves' hyperthyroidism was defined as the absence of progression to ophthalmopathy over 18 months of follow-up. Hyperthyroidism patients were newly diagnosed, with disease duration under 2 months, and aged 18 to 65 years. Any patient with an uncontrolled infection, another autoimmune disease, pregnancy or lactation was excluded. Diagnoses were established on the basis of clinical symptoms, serum thyroxine and TRAb, thyroid ultrasound, and orbital computed tomography. Total RNA was extracted with Trizol reagent, and quality was checked on an Agilent 2100 Bioanalyzer. CDR1 and CDR2 (SGHTA, FQGNSA) derive from the germline V gene. The cysteine opens and the phenylalanine closes a CDR3 of 11 amino acids. The retained sequence is limited to the CDR3, 33 bases, with the frame set at the first base. Relative to germline, V is 1 base shorter and J is 11 bases shorter, with 3 bases between their ends.

The sample is drawn from a study of T cells in Graves' hyperthyroidism and ophthalmopathy (dated by TCRdb to between 2018 and 2021). Notes on the research overall: To identify distinguishing TCR V-J signatures, a discovery cohort of 100 patients was used, comprising 43 with Graves' ophthalmopathy and around 57 with stable Graves' hyperthyroidism. The 95 to 100 discovery patients were randomly divided into training and test sets at a 7:3 ratio. After blood sampling, hyperthyroidism patients were treated with methimazole at a starting dose of 30 mg daily, and ophthalmopathy patients were treated with high-dose intravenous methylprednisolone. TCR Vbeta CDR3 sequencing of around 130 peripheral blood samples (over 40 ophthalmopathy, over 70 hyperthyroidism and roughly 17 progressor patients) is reported in the paper. Thyroid tissue and blood T-cell repertoires from roughly 6 Graves' hyperthyroidism patients were also compared in the study. Prospective prediction of ophthalmopathy was tested in an independent validation cohort consisting of roughly 19 hyperthyroidism patients and more than 15 patients who later progressed to ophthalmopathy.

Summary of the overall study and its limitations: A model built on a 13 V-J signature distinguished ophthalmopathy from stable hyperthyroidism, reaching around 90% sensitivity and around 81% specificity in cross-validation and 80%/75% in testing. Sample size was not statistically predetermined, and investigators were not blinded to group allocation. In validation, the model predicted progression to ophthalmopathy a median of roughly six months before onset, with roughly 71% sensitivity and about 75% specificity. Most expanded thyroid clonotypes (frequency above 0.001) were also found in blood, which suggests that blood repertoires may mirror thyroid immune responses.

The receptor was derived from a woman between 18 and 29 years old with Graves' hyperthyroidism. Donor details come from another sample of the same person, matched by shared clones. The chain is made from TRBV7-2 and TRBJ1-6; the D gene cannot be named for sure. Sequencing used peripheral blood or thyroid tissue (not recorded which). The CDR3 region has the sequence CASSLDPPLHF. In nucleotides, the sequence is TGTGCCAGCAGCTTAGACCCACCCCTCCACTTT.